One sample yielded the 3 T cell receptor beta chains listed below, sequenced in a study of blood T cell repertoires in COVID-19. Repertoires were generated with immunoSEQ multiplex PCR, while TCRdb's copy carries only in-frame clones and drops some. The sample has roughly 250,000 clones, around 89% seen once. Source material: PBMCs or T cells enriched from blood (not recorded which). The receptors were sampled from a woman aged 18-30 years who had recovered from COVID-19.

The gene calls are TRBV27 and TRBJ1-1, with D unresolved. The CDR3 contains 13 residues. CDR1 is MNHEY, CDR2 SMNVEV, per germline (reference sequence). With 5 bases removed from V and 6 bases from J, the gap between germline ends came to 13 bases. CDR3 DNA: TGTGCCAGCAGTCCCCAGAGGCAGCCTGAAGCTTTCTTT. Its translation: CASSPQRQPEAFF.

The V gene is TRBV7-9, the J gene TRBJ1-2; D is unresolved. The CDR3 totals 13 residues. V shed 1 base and J shed 8 bases, with 11 bases lying between them. CDR1 and CDR2 from the germline V gene are SEHNR and FQNEAQ (reference sequence). In DNA, the CDR3 is TGTGCCAGCAGCTTAGGGCAAGATTACGGCTACACCTTC. It yields the protein CASSLGQDYGYTF.

V gene TRBV14 combines with J gene TRBJ2-7; possible D gene TRBD2, 6 bases. V was shortened by 0 bases and J by 0 bases, with 12 bases between the two germline ends. Per germline, CDR1 SGHDN and CDR2 FVKESK. The CDR3 extends over 16 amino acids. CDR3: CASSQEGLPGSYEQYF. CDR3 nucleotide sequence: TGTGCCAGCAGCCAAGAGGGACTGCCTGGCTCCTACGAGCAGTACTTC.